A single TCR beta chain is shown here with its context. The target antigen is unknown. V was shortened by 4 bases and J by 8 bases, with 12 bases between the two germline ends. In germline, CDR1 is KGHSH, CDR2 LQKENI. There are 13 residues in the CDR3. Individuals having autoimmune disease history or systemic immunosuppression were not enrolled. Data came from immunoSEQ multiplex PCR; TCRdb stores just in-frame clones and leaves some out. This sample has tens of thousands of clones, with roughly four fifths found just once. These data belong to a study of OX40 agonist ivuxolimab in advanced cancers. Whole-study context: Dose-escalation cases comprised hepatocellular carcinoma, melanoma, renal cell or head and neck cancer. Males comprised 82.7% of the group, whose mean age was around 62 years (range roughly 23 to 90).

Study conclusions and caveats: Expanded clones were, on average, more numerous in CD8+ T cells than in CD4+.

The input for sequencing was CD4+ or CD8+ T cells sorted from blood, taken in a trial of the OX40 agonist ivuxolimab. The clonotype comes from an adult with an advanced solid tumor such as melanoma, head and neck, liver or kidney cancer. The V call is TRBV18, the J call TRBJ1-3; TRBD1 is a possible D gene (6 bases). The CDR3 DNA sequence: TGTGCCAGCTCACTCAGGGGCCGAGACACCATATATTTT. This codes for CASSLRGRDTIYF.